One sample yielded the 31 T cell receptor beta chains listed below, sequenced in a study of blood T cell repertoires in COVID-19 (dated by TCRdb to about 2020). Library creation used the immunoSEQ multiplex PCR assay. TCRdb took this table from immuneACCESS and kept in-frame rearrangements with V and J called. Such tables lack part of the clones; where checked against another copy, unresolved V genes explain under half of the gap, and the rest is unexplained. Here the sample has approximately 44,000 clones; almost 80% occur a single time. The ten top clones hold 25% to 40% of the sample. The sequencing sample was made of peripheral blood. Every receptor here comes from a woman of 80 years or more with acute or convalescent COVID-19.

This sequence joins TRBV7-8 and TRBJ1-5; D unresolved. The CDR3 totals 16 residues. In germline, CDR1 is SGHVS, CDR2 FQNEAQ. V was trimmed by 3 bases and J by 0 bases, leaving 12 bases between them. DNA of the CDR3: TGTGCCAGCAGCTTCATAGCGGACCCTAGCAATCAGCCCCAGCATTTT. Translating it yields CASSFIADPSNQPQHF.

This clone came up once. The J gene is TRBJ2-5, the V gene TRBV7-9; TRBD1 aligns across 7 bases. The trim removed 5 bases at V and 5 bases at J, leaving 8 bases unmatched. Germline-derived CDR1 and CDR2 are SEHNR and FQNEAQ (reference sequence). This CDR3 has 14 amino acids. CDR3 sequence reads: CASSNYRGGETQYF. CDR3 coding DNA: TGTGCCAGCAGCAATTACAGGGGTGGCGAGACCCAGTACTTC.

This chain connects TRBV12-3 or TRBV12-4 to TRBJ2-1; D unresolved. The CDR3 consists of 13 residues. V lost 6 bases, J lost 0 bases, and 6 bases lay in between. The CDR3 nucleotides read TGTGCCAGCAGGGAGAGCTCCTACAATGAGCAGTTCTTC. It translates to CASRESSYNEQFF.

This chain uses TRBV10-1 with TRBJ2-1, with TRBD2 matching 7 bases. This CDR3 spans 17 amino acids. Losses at the gene ends were 0 bases for V and 8 bases for J; bases not matched to a gene: 13. Per the germline V gene, CDR1 is WNHNN and CDR2 is SYGVQD (reference sequence). CDR3 coding DNA: TGCGCCAGCAGTGAGTCGCGAAGCGCGGGAGTAAGGGATGAGCAGTTCTTC. Translated: CASSESRSAGVRDEQFF.

The chain joins TRBV9 to TRBJ1-6; tentative D call: TRBD1 (5 bases). This CDR3 has 13 amino acids. Germline V gives CDR1 SGDLS, CDR2 YYNGEE. Between the trimmed V and J ends, which lost 2 bases and 7 bases, there was a span of 7 bases. The CDR3 nucleotides are TGTGCCAGCAGCGTCTACAGGAATTCACCCCTCCACTTT. Amino acid sequence: CASSVYRNSPLHF.

CDR3 DNA: TGCGCCAGCAGCGGGACAGGGTACAATGAGCAGTTCTTC. It is translated as CASSGTGYNEQFF. The rearrangement joins TRBV10-1 to TRBJ2-1, with TRBD1 identical over 9 bases. Trimming cost V 6 bases and J 4 bases; bases outside gene matches: 1. Germline CDR1 is WNHNN and CDR2 is SYGVQD (reference sequence). The CDR3 runs 13 residues.

The rearrangement uses TRBV5-1 and TRBJ2-5, with 9 bases fitting TRBD2. Losses at the gene ends were 1 base for V and 5 bases for J; bases not matched to a gene: 9. CDR3 size: 16 residues. CDR1 and CDR2 (germline): SGHRS, YFSETQ. CDR3 sequence: CASSLKAGGPGETQYF. Here the CDR3 DNA reads TGCGCCAGCAGCTTGAAGGCGGGAGGGCCGGGGGAGACCCAGTACTTC. Complete variable domain (other parts from reference TRBV5-1 and TRBJ2-5): KAGVTQTPRYLIKTRGQQVTLSCSPISGHRSVSWYQQTPGQGLQFLFEYFSETQRNKGNFPGRFSGRQFSNSRSEMNVSTLELGDSALYLCASSLKAGGPGETQYFGPGTRLLVL.

V is TRBV18 and J is TRBJ2-5; D unclear. Germline loops: CDR1 KGHSH, CDR2 LQKENI. The length of the CDR3 is 13 residues. V was pared by 2 bases and J by 3 bases, with 7 bases between. The CDR3 coding sequence is TGTGCCAGCTCACCATTCAGTGAAGAGACCCAGTACTTC. It yields the protein CASSPFSEETQYF.

This chain connects TRBV3-1 (or the pseudogene TRBV3-2) to TRBJ2-5; 10 positions agree with TRBD2. The CDR3 has 17 amino acids. V gave up 0 bases and J gave up 5 bases; unmatched junction bases: 9. Germline values: CDR1 LGHDT, CDR2 YNNKEL (reference sequence). CDR3 loop: CASSQDSLAGVGETQYF. DNA of the CDR3: TGTGCCAGCAGCCAAGATTCTCTAGCGGGAGTGGGGGAGACCCAGTACTTC.

This rearrangement joins TRBV4-3 to TRBJ2-7, with D tentatively TRBD2 (6 bases). Germline V gives CDR1 LGHNA, CDR2 YSLEER. The CDR3 runs 16 residues. V lost 0 bases to trimming and J lost 4 bases, with 16 bases between them. DNA for the CDR3: TGCGCCAGCAGCCAAGAGGGTGGCGGGATGGCGTACGAGCAGTACTTC. Translated, it gives CASSQEGGGMAYEQYF.

A few counts support this clone. The rearrangement joins TRBV5-4 to TRBJ1-5; maybe TRBD1 (5 bases). Germline V gene data show CDR1 as SGHNT and CDR2 as YYREEE (reference sequence). Trimming stripped 0 bases from V and 0 bases from J, with 10 bases between. The CDR3 spans 16 residues. The chain's CDR3 is CASSLGGPNSNQPQHF. Here the CDR3 DNA reads TGTGCCAGCAGCTTGGGGGGCCCCAATAGCAATCAGCCCCAGCATTTT.

For the CDR3, the DNA is TGTGCCAGCACAGGGGAACCTGGAAACACCATATATTTT. Its translation is CASTGEPGNTIYF. The V call is TRBV2, the J call TRBJ1-3; a weak D match, TRBD1 (6 bases). V was trimmed by 7 bases and J by 2 bases, leaving 9 bases between them. Germline V CDR1 and CDR2: SNHLY, FYNNEI. This CDR3 contains 13 residues.

This clone was found a few times. This chain joins TRBV2 and TRBJ1-1, with 9 bases fitting TRBD1. The CDR3 length is 15 residues. Germline V gene lookup returns CDR1 SNHLY and CDR2 FYNNEI. Trimming removed 6 bases from V and 3 bases from J; junction bases left unmatched: 8. The CDR3 is CASRTQGATDTEAFF. The DNA for the CDR3 is TGTGCCAGCAGGACACAGGGGGCGACGGACACTGAAGCTTTCTTT. The full variable domain, rest sourced from reference TRBV2 and TRBJ1-1, is EPEVTQTPSHQVTQMGQEVILRCVPISNHLYFYWYRQILGQKVEFLVSFYNNEISEKSEIFDDQFSVERPDGSNFTLKIRSTKLEDSAMYFCASRTQGATDTEAFFGQGTRLTVV.

The chain recombines TRBV20-1 with TRBJ1-2, with a weak D call TRBD1 (5 bases). The CDR3 extends over 15 amino acids. V was pared by 3 bases and J by 2 bases, with 16 bases between. The germline V gene has CDR1 DFQATT and CDR2 SNEGSKA (reference sequence). The CDR3 DNA reads TGCAGTGCTAGTCCTGACAGCGCTCTAAACTATGGCTACACCTTC. This encodes CSASPDSALNYGYTF.

The chain couples TRBV14 to TRBJ2-4, with TRBD1 matching 8 bases. J was trimmed by 0 bases and V by 4 bases; bases with no gene match: 8. The CDR3 has 17 amino acids. From germline, CDR1 is SGHDN and CDR2 FVKESK. DNA for the CDR3: TGTGCCAGCAGCCCCCTAGGGACAGGCCTAGCCAAAAACATTCAGTACTTC. As protein: CASSPLGTGLAKNIQYF. The full variable domain, with the rest looked up from reference TRBV14 and TRBJ2-4, is EAGVTQFPSHSVIEKGQTVTLRCDPISGHDNLYWYRRVMGKEIKFLLHFVKESKQDESGMPNNRFLAERTGGTYSTLKVQPAELEDSGVYFCASSPLGTGLAKNIQYFGAGTRLSVL.

The chain joins TRBV19 to TRBJ2-1; D possibly corresponds to TRBD2 (5 bases). Deletions cut 6 bases from V and 5 bases from J, with 11 bases between. The CDR3 has 13 residues. Germline CDR1 and CDR2: LNHDA and SQIVND (reference sequence). The CDR3 DNA reads TGTGCCAGTAGCCCGGACTGGGACAATGAGCAGTTCTTC. It encodes CASSPDWDNEQFF.

This clone was recorded a few times. CDR3 in DNA: TGTGCCAGCAGTTCCCCATTCAGGGCTAATACTGAAGCTTTCTTT. It yields the protein CASSSPFRANTEAFF. The chain couples TRBV6-5 to TRBJ1-1; D might be TRBD1 (5 bases). Germline values: CDR1 MNHEY, CDR2 SVGAGI. The CDR3 runs 15 residues. V was clipped by 4 bases and J by 5 bases, with 17 bases between them.

The rearrangement joins TRBV28 to TRBJ2-1; D gene ambiguous. CDR1 is MDHEN and CDR2 is SYDVKM in the germline V gene. Trimming took off 6 bases at V and 7 bases at J, with 13 bases between the two ends. The CDR3 is 13 residues long. The chain's CDR3 is CASSLLNPNEQFF. The CDR3 nucleotides are TGTGCCAGCAGCCTACTAAACCCTAATGAGCAGTTCTTC.

The rearrangement uses TRBV7-8 and TRBJ1-4; D possibly corresponds to TRBD1 (6 bases). CDR1 is SGHVS and CDR2 is FQNEAQ in the germline V gene. The CDR3 sequence is 14 residues long. V was shortened by 5 bases and J by 4 bases, with 11 bases between the two germline ends. CDR3 loop: CASSPTGSNEKLFF. The CDR3 bases are TGTGCCAGCAGCCCAACAGGGAGTAATGAAAAACTGTTTTTT.

The rearrangement links TRBV27 to TRBJ2-3, with 10 bases identical to TRBD2. Germline CDR1 is MNHEY and CDR2 is SMNVEV (reference sequence). J gave up 3 bases and V 5 bases, and 14 bases lay outside the gene matches. CDR3 length: 18 residues. The CDR3 protein is CASSRRSLAGVGTDTQYF. CDR3 nucleotide sequence: TGTGCCAGCAGTCGACGATCCCTAGCGGGAGTGGGAACAGATACGCAGTATTTT.

The chain combines TRBV2 with TRBJ1-1; 7 positions agree with TRBD1. The CDR3 covers 15 residues. Trimming took 3 bases from V and 1 from J; bases not matched to a gene: 5. Germline V gene data show CDR1 as SNHLY and CDR2 as FYNNEI. CDR3 DNA: TGTGCCAGCAGTGAGACAGGGTGGGGGAACACTGAAGCTTTCTTT. Its protein product is CASSETGWGNTEAFF.

This chain links TRBV15 with TRBJ2-5; 7 bases map to TRBD2. The length of the CDR3 is 14 residues. V trimming: 0 bases; J trimming: 5 bases; junction bases outside the gene matches: 3. Germline V lookup: CDR1 LNHNV, CDR2 YYDKDF (reference sequence). The DNA of the CDR3 is TGTGCCACCAGCAGAGATCTTAGCGGGGAGACCCAGTACTTC. Protein sequence: CATSRDLSGETQYF.

The chain combines TRBV20-1 with TRBJ2-3; maybe TRBD1 (6 bases). CDR3 length: 11 amino acids. CDR1 and CDR2 (germline): DFQATT, SNEGSKA (reference sequence). Between the trimmed V and J ends, which lost 2 bases and 11 bases, there was a span of 11 bases. Here the CDR3 reads CSARQGNGQYF. CDR3 DNA sequence: TGCAGTGCTAGACAGGGGAATGGGCAGTATTTT.

V is TRBV21-1 and J is TRBJ1-1; the listed D gene, TRBD1, was not tested against the DNA. TRBV21-1 is listed as a pseudogene. This CDR3 is built from 14 residues. The CDR3 nucleotides are TGTGCCAGCAGCTGCCAGATCACGAACACTGAAGCTTTCTTT. This gives the protein CASSCQITNTEAFF.

The CDR3 DNA sequence: TGTGCCAGCAGCCTTCCGGGACTAGCATCAGAGACCCAGTACTTC. Its translation: CASSLPGLASETQYF. The gene calls are TRBV14 and TRBJ2-5; TRBD2 matches 9 bases. CDR3 length: 15 amino acids. Germline V gene data show CDR1 as SGHDN and CDR2 as FVKESK. Trimming at V came to 4 bases and at J to 4 bases, leaving 7 bases not matched to a gene.

The J gene is TRBJ1-3, the V gene TRBV6-1; no definite D call. This CDR3 is built from 16 residues. The germline gives CDR1 MNHNS, CDR2 SASEGT. V lost 2 bases, J lost 9 bases, and 20 bases lay in between. The CDR3 spells CASSEYGGDEWTTIYF. DNA of the CDR3: TGTGCCAGCAGTGAATATGGAGGAGATGAATGGACCACCATATATTTT.

This chain uses TRBV7-8 with TRBJ2-3; 7 nucleotides align to TRBD2. Germline V gives CDR1 SGHVS, CDR2 FQNEAQ. CDR3 length: 14 amino acids. The V gene end was trimmed by 1 base and the J gene end by 15 bases; junction bases not matched to a gene: 13. The CDR3 loop reads CASSLEVGWEGVYF. CDR3 DNA sequence: TGTGCCAGCAGCTTAGAAGTTGGGTGGGAGGGTGTATATTTT.

The chain carries TRBV4-1 and TRBJ2-3; the D gene is possibly TRBD1 (5 bases). The V and J ends lost 0 bases and 1 base respectively, with 11 bases between them. CDR3 length: 16 residues. The germline V gene encodes CDR1 MGHRA and CDR2 YSYEKL. CDR3 DNA: TGCGCCAGCAGCCAAGAAGGGGTGCTGGGCACAGATACGCAGTATTTT. It is translated as CASSQEGVLGTDTQYF.

V is TRBV10-3 and J is TRBJ1-3, with D perhaps TRBD1 (5 bases). Germline V gene sequence: CDR1 ENHRY, CDR2 SYGVKD. The CDR3 has 15 amino acids. V lost 9 bases and J lost 0, with 15 bases in between. CDR3 DNA: TGTGCCATTCATCCGACAGACGGCTCTGGAAACACCATATATTTT. Its protein is CAIHPTDGSGNTIYF.

The rearrangement links TRBV10-3 to TRBJ1-2; the match to TRBD1 covers 8 bases. This CDR3 has 14 residues. Germline V gene lookup returns CDR1 ENHRY and CDR2 SYGVKD. The V and J ends lost 7 bases and 7 bases, in that order; junction bases with no gene match: 11. Here the CDR3 DNA reads TGTGCCATCACCCCCGACCAGGGGGCGGGTGGCTACACCTTC. Encoded protein: CAITPDQGAGGYTF.

This clone has only a few counts. The rearrangement joins TRBV5-4 to TRBJ1-2, with D hard to call. The CDR3 has 15 amino acids. Germline V gene sequence: CDR1 SGHNT, CDR2 YYREEE (reference sequence). V was trimmed by 2 bases and J by 8 bases, leaving 19 bases between them. CDR3: CASSLPAGSQRGYTF. Here the CDR3 DNA reads TGTGCCAGCAGCTTACCGGCCGGGTCCCAGCGCGGCTACACCTTC.